A selection of T cell receptor beta chains follows, all from one sample in a study of T-cell reconstitution after alpha-beta-depleted transplantation in children. TCRdb reprocessed the PCR reads via MiXCR and lists one record per CDR3 protein. Of hundreds of thousands of distinct CDR3 sequences in the sample, 10% to 15% were seen once. The sequenced sample was PBMCs, mostly from graft donor cells, obtained 360 days after TCRalphabeta/CD19-depleted stem cell transplant. The origin of the receptors is a male patient under 18 who had a stem cell transplant for acute myeloid leukemia, so the T cells may come from the graft donor. CDR3s leave out the opening cysteine and the closing phenylalanine or tryptophan.

V,J,CDR3
TRBV6-2/TRBV6-3,TRBJ2-5,ASSYSRSGQETQY
TRBV6-5,TRBJ1-2,ASTQGQGLYGYT
TRBV7-2,TRBJ2-7,ASSFTPGQGIYEQY
TRBV5-1,TRBJ1-4,ASSLKGEKLF
TRBV29-1,TRBJ2-7,SVRMGSGRTPYEQY
TRBV29-1,TRBJ1-1,SSPGGGPNTEAF
TRBV24-1,TRBJ2-5,ATSLGGDRGLQETQY
TRBV27,TRBJ2-5,ASRARQGAQETQY
TRBV4-2,TRBJ2-3,ASSQDIAGGHTDTQY
TRBV7-2,TRBJ2-1,ASSSSVGTGLYEQF
TRBV20-1,TRBJ2-3,SALSLADLRDTQY
TRBV5-1,TRBJ2-7,ASSLESTARDRLGHYEQY
TRBV30,TRBJ2-7,AWSYDRGREQY
TRBV7-3,TRBJ2-2,ASSFRSPRNTGELF
TRBV5-1,TRBJ2-7,ASSLQAPYEQY
TRBV28,TRBJ2-1,ASSFPGLAEGNEQF
TRBV20-1,TRBJ2-4,SALSLVAKNIQY